Listed here are 10 T cell receptor beta chains from one sample, sequenced in a study of beta chain features in type 1 diabetes. Reverse transcribing all isolated RNA meant expressed TCRB transcripts were sequenced. The assay was immunoSEQ multiplex PCR, and TCRdb's table has in-frame clones only and misses some. The table lists more than 110,000 clones, 6.9% of them singletons. The sample taken for sequencing was central memory CD4+ T cells from blood. The origin of the receptors is a young woman in good health.

The chain couples TRBV5-1 to TRBJ2-5, with D tentatively TRBD1 (6 bases). Germline V lookup: CDR1 SGHRS, CDR2 YFSETQ. The CDR3 spans 14 residues. Trimming stripped 4 bases from V and 1 base from J, with 11 bases between. This CDR3 reads CASSAQGSQETQYF. The CDR3 nucleotides are TGCGCCAGCAGCGCCCAGGGGAGCCAAGAGACCCAGTACTTC. Looking up the rest from reference TRBV5-1 and TRBJ2-5 gives the full variable domain: KAGVTQTPRYLIKTRGQQVTLSCSPISGHRSVSWYQQTPGQGLQFLFEYFSETQRNKGNFPGRFSGRQFSNSRSEMNVSTLELGDSALYLCASSAQGSQETQYFGPGTRLLVL.

Only a few counts were recorded for this clone. This sequence joins TRBV6-5 and TRBJ2-7, with TRBD2 matching 9 bases. The CDR3 loop spans 13 amino acids. The germline V gene has CDR1 MNHEY and CDR2 SVGAGI. The V gene end was trimmed by 7 bases and the J gene end by 2 bases; junction bases not matched to a gene: 3. CDR3 sequence (DNA): TGTGCCAGCACCGCTAGCGGGACCTACGAGCAGTACTTC. Encoded protein: CASTASGTYEQYF.

The genes are TRBV19 and TRBJ2-5; tentative D call: TRBD2 (6 bases). Between the trimmed V and J ends, which lost 2 bases and 5 bases, there was a span of 15 bases. The length of the CDR3 is 15 residues. Germline CDR1 reads LNHDA; CDR2 reads SQIVND (reference sequence). The CDR3 loop is CASSIRRGAGETQYF. Written as DNA, the CDR3 is TGTGCCAGTAGTATAAGGCGGGGCGCGGGGGAGACCCAGTACTTC. Full variable domain (remainder filled in from reference TRBV19 and TRBJ2-5): DGGITQSPKYLFRKEGQNVTLSCEQNLNHDAMYWYRQDPGQGLRLIYYSQIVNDFQKGDIAEGYSVSREKKESFPLTVTSAQKNPTAFYLCASSIRRGAGETQYFGPGTRLLVL.

This clone was counted only a few times. The genes are TRBV28 and TRBJ2-3; a weak D match, TRBD1 (8 bases). The length of the CDR3 is 14 residues. Germline assignment: CDR1 MDHEN and CDR2 SYDVKM. The CDR3: CDTGGQEPTDTQYF. CDR3 bases: TGTGACACGGGGGGACAGGAGCCCACAGATACGCAGTATTTT.

The chain carries TRBV5-1 and TRBJ2-3; tentatively, D is TRBD1 (6 bases). This CDR3 comprises 17 residues. With 3 bases removed from V and 0 bases from J, the gap between germline ends came to 17 bases. The germline V gene has CDR1 SGHRS and CDR2 YFSETQ. The CDR3 bases are TGCGCCAGCAGCTCGAGTGCAGGGGCCCTAAGCACAGATACGCAGTATTTT. It specifies CASSSSAGALSTDTQYF.

This clone was counted between two and nine times. V usage is TRBV6-5 and J usage is TRBJ2-3, with a tentative D call TRBD1 (5 bases). V gave up 2 bases and J gave up 2 bases, with 8 bases separating them. This CDR3 has 14 amino acids. Germline CDR1 MNHEY, CDR2 SVGAGI. DNA for the CDR3: TGTGCCAGCAGTTACGACAGAAACACAGATACGCAGTATTTT. It yields the protein CASSYDRNTDTQYF.

The chain links TRBV11-2 to TRBJ1-1; 7 bases fit TRBD1. Trimming cost V 4 bases and J 6 bases; bases outside gene matches: 11. This CDR3 region has 15 residues. Per the germline V gene, CDR1 is SGHAT and CDR2 is FQNNGV. The CDR3 is CASSYYRQGASEAFF. The CDR3 DNA reads TGTGCCAGCAGCTACTACCGACAGGGTGCGTCTGAAGCTTTCTTT.

The chain carries TRBV18 and TRBJ1-5; TRBD1 matches at 10 bases. The V and J ends lost 6 bases and 4 bases, in that order; junction bases with no gene match: 6. The CDR3 length is 15 residues. Germline V lookup: CDR1 KGHSH, CDR2 LQKENI. CDR3 DNA sequence: TGTGCCAGCTCGCCGACAGGGGGCTGGAATCAGCCCCAGCATTTT. Translating it yields CASSPTGGWNQPQHF.

This clone was detected only a few times. The rearrangement links TRBV6-5 to TRBJ1-1, with unresolved D. The germline V gene has CDR1 MNHEY and CDR2 SVGAGI. The CDR3 is 15 residues long. The ends were cut back, 0 bases at V and 0 bases at J, with 8 bases in the middle. CDR3 in amino acids: CASSYSYDMNTEAFF. CDR3 nucleotides: TGTGCCAGCAGTTACTCATACGACATGAACACTGAAGCTTTCTTT.

The sample holds a few counts of this clone. This chain links TRBV11-2 with TRBJ1-2, with D unclear. The V and J ends lost 0 bases and 4 bases respectively, with 12 bases between them. The CDR3 loop spans 15 amino acids. The V gene's germline CDR1 is SGHAT and CDR2 FQNNGV. In DNA form, the CDR3 reads TGTGCCAGCAGCTTAGATAACGGGTTGGCCTATGGCTACACCTTC. As protein: CASSLDNGLAYGYTF.